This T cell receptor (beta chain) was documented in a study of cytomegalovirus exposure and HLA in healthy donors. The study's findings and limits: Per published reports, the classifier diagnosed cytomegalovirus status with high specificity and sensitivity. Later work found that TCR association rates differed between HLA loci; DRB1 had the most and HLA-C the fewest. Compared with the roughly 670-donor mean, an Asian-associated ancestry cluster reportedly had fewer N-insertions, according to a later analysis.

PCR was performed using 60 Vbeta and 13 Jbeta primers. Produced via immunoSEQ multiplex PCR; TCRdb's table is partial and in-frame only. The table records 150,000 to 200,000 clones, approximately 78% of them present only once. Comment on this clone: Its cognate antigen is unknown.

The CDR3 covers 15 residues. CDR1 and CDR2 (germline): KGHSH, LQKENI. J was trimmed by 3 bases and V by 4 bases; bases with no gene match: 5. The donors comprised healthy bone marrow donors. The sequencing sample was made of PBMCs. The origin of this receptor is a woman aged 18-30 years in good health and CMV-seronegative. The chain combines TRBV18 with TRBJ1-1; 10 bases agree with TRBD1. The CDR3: CASSRRTGGDTEAFF. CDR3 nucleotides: TGTGCCAGCTCACGACGGACAGGGGGGGACACTGAAGCTTTCTTT.